Listed below are T cell receptor beta chains from one sample, sequenced in a study of blood T cell repertoires in COVID-19. Libraries were prepared by immunoSEQ multiplex PCR; TCRdb keeps only in-frame clonotypes and omits some of them. The sample yields hundreds of thousands of clones, 75% to 90% seen once. Sequenced material: peripheral blood. These receptors were obtained from a woman younger than 30 with acute or convalescent COVID-19. The CDR3 runs from the conserved cysteine through the conserved F or W.

V	J	CDR3
TRBV19	TRBJ2-7	CASSIEGQGSYEQYF
TRBV30	TRBJ1-2	CAWSVNRDGVYGYTF
TRBV19	TRBJ2-5	CASSIGRGGQETQYF
TRBV1	TRBJ2-3	CTSSQDRKSSGADSIF
TRBV6-4	TRBJ1-3	CARKQQNTGKCVGNTIYF
TRBV5-1	TRBJ2-1	CASSFSDLYNEQFF
TRBV28	TRBJ1-2	CASRPHTGAGYTF
TRBV7-2	TRBJ2-7	CASSQDFSYEQYF
TRBV3-1/TRBV3-2	TRBJ2-1	CASSVDRQGRGYEQFF
TRBV5-1	TRBJ1-1	CASSYRQNTEAFF
TRBV2	TRBJ2-7	CASRGSSGGTREQYF
TRBV5-6	TRBJ1-2	CASSLVQGQGTLGYYGYTF
TRBV7-8	TRBJ2-1	CASSPDRGSYNEQFF
TRBV3-1/TRBV3-2	TRBJ2-2	CASSQAGELFF
TRBV5-1	TRBJ1-3	CASSRWTGSLGGTIYF
TRBV3-1/TRBV3-2	TRBJ2-5	CASSLWREKEETQYF
TRBV30	TRBJ1-2	CAWSRQAAYYGYTF
TRBV4-1	TRBJ2-6	CASSQLWTGPSGANVLTF
TRBV7-3	TRBJ2-1	CASSLKGDEQFF
TRBV5-5	TRBJ1-1	CASRQTGNTEAFF
TRBV7-9	TRBJ2-7	CASSLQAPYEQYF
TRBV14	TRBJ1-6	CASSQETGTGSSPLHF
TRBV28	TRBJ2-7	CASSSTAGSSYEQYF
TRBV6-5	TRBJ2-2	CASVRSGSSTGELFF
TRBV11-1	TRBJ2-5	CASSLITNQETQYF
TRBV4-2	TRBJ1-1	CASSQGPGLIYTEAFF